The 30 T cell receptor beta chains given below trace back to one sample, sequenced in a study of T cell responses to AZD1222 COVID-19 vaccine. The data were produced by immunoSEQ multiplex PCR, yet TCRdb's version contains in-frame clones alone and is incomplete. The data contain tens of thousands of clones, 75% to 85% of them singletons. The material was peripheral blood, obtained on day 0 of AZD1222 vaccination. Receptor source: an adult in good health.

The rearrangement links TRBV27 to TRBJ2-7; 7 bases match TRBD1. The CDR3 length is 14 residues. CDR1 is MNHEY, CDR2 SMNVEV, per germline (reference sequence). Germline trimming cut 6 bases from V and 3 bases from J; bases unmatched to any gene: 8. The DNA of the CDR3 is TGTGCCAGCAGCCGGAAGGGGGCTAACTACGAGCAGTACTTC. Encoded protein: CASSRKGANYEQYF.

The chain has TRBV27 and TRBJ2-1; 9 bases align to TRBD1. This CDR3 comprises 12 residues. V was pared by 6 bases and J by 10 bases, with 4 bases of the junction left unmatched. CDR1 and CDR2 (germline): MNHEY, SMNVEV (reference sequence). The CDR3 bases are TGTGCCAGCAGCCGGGGACAGGGAGAGCAGTTCTTC. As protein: CASSRGQGEQFF.

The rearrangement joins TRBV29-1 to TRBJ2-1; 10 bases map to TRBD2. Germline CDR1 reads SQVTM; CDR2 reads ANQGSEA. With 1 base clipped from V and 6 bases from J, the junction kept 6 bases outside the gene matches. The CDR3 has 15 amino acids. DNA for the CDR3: TGCAGCGTTGAAGGCCAGCGGGAGGGCCTCAATGAGCAGTTCTTC. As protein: CSVEGQREGLNEQFF.

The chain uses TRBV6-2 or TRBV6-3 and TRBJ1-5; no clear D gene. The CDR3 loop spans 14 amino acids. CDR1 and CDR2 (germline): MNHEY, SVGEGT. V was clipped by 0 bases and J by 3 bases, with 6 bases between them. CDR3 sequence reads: CASSYSSNNQPQHF. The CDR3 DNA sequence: TGTGCCAGCAGTTACTCGAGCAACAATCAGCCCCAGCATTTT.

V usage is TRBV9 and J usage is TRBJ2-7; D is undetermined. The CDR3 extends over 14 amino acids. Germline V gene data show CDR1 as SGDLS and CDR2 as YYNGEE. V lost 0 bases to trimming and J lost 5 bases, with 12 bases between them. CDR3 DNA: TGTGCCAGCAGCGTAGGATCCCACCGGAACGAGCAGTACTTC. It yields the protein CASSVGSHRNEQYF.

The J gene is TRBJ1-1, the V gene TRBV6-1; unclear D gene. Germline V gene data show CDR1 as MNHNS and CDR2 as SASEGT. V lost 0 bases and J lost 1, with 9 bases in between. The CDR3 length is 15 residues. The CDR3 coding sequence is TGTGCCAGCAGTGAAGCGGGGATGTCGAACACTGAAGCTTTCTTT. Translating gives CASSEAGMSNTEAFF.

The CDR3 is CASSPGSTSEQYF. CDR3 DNA sequence: TGTGCCAGCAGCCCGGGCTCAACCTCCGAGCAGTACTTC. The rearrangement uses TRBV7-6 and TRBJ2-7; the D is unclear. This CDR3 is built from 13 residues. CDR1 and CDR2 from the germline V gene are SGHVS and FNYEAQ. V lost 5 bases, J lost 6 bases, and 14 bases lay in between. Looking up the rest from reference TRBV7-6 and TRBJ2-7 gives the full variable domain: GAGVSQSPRYKVTKRGQDVALRCDPISGHVSLYWYRQALGQGPEFLTYFNYEAQQDKSGLPNDRFSAERPEGSISTLTIQRTEQRDSAMYRCASSPGSTSEQYFGPGTRLTVT.

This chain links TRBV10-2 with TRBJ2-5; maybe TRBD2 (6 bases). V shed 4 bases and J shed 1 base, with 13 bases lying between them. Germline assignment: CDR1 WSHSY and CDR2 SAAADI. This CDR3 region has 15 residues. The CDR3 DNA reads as TGCGCCAGCAGTGTGGCCGGAGGGCCCCAAGAGACCCAGTACTTC. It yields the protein CASSVAGGPQETQYF.

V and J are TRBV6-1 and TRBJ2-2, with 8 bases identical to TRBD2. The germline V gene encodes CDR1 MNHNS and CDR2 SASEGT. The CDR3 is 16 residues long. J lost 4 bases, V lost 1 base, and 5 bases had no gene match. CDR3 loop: CASSEVGREVTGELFF. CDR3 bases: TGTGCCAGCAGTGAAGTAGGGCGGGAGGTCACCGGGGAGCTGTTTTTT.

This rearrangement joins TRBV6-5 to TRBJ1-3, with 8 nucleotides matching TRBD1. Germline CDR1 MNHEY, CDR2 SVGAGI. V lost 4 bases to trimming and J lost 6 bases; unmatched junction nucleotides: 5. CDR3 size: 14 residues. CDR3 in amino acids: CASSSTDRANTIYF. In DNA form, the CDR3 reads TGTGCCAGCAGTTCAACGGACAGGGCAAACACCATATATTTT.

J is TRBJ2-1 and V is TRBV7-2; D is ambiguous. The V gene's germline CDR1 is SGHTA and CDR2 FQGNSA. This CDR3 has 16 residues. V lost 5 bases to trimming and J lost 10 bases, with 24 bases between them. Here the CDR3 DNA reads TGTGCCAGCAGCCCGACCGGTCCCATTCTTTTGAAGGAGCAGTTCTTC. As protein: CASSPTGPILLKEQFF.

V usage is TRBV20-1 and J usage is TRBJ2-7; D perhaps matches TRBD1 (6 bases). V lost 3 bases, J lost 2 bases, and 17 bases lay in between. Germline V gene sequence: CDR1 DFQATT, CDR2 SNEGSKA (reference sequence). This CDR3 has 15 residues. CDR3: CSASSPRQGTYEQYF. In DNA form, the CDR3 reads TGCAGTGCTAGTAGCCCCCGGCAGGGGACCTACGAGCAGTACTTC.

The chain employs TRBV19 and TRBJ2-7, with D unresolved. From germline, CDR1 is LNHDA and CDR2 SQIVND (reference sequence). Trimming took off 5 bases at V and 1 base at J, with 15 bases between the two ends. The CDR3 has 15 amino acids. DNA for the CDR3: TGTGCCAGTAGTCCCGGAACATGGCGTTCCTACGAGCAGTACTTC. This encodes CASSPGTWRSYEQYF.

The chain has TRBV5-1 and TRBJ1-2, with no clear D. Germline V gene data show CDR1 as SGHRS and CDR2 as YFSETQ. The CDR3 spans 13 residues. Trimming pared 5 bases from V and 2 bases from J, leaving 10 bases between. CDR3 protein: CASSQDVNYGYTF. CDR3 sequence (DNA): TGCGCCAGCAGTCAGGACGTCAACTATGGCTACACCTTC.

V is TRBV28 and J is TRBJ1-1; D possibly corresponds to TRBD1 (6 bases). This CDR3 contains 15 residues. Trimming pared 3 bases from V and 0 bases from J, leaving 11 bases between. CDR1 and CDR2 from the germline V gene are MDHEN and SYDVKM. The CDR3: CASSFPGTLNTEAFF. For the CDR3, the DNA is TGTGCCAGCAGTTTCCCTGGGACATTGAACACTGAAGCTTTCTTT.

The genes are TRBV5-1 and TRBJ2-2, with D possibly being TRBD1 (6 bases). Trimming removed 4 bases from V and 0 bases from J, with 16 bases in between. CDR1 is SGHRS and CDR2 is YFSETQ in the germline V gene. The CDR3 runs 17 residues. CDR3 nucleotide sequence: TGCGCCAGCAGCCTGGGGGCGGGCAGCGCGAACACCGGGGAGCTGTTTTTT. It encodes CASSLGAGSANTGELFF.

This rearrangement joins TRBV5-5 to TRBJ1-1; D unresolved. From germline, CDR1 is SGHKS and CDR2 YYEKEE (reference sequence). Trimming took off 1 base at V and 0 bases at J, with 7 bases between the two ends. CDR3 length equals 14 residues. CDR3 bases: TGTGCCAGCAGCTTGACAGCCATGAACACTGAAGCTTTCTTT. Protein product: CASSLTAMNTEAFF.

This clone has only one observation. CDR3 residues: CASSQDGGTYGYTF. The CDR3 DNA sequence: TGTGCCAGCAGCCAAGACGGGGGAACCTATGGCTACACCTTC. The rearrangement links TRBV3-1 (or the pseudogene TRBV3-2) to TRBJ1-2, with D tentatively TRBD1 (5 bases). Germline CDR1 and CDR2: LGHDT and YNNKEL (reference sequence). CDR3 size: 14 residues. V was shortened by 0 bases and J by 4 bases, with 9 bases between the two germline ends.

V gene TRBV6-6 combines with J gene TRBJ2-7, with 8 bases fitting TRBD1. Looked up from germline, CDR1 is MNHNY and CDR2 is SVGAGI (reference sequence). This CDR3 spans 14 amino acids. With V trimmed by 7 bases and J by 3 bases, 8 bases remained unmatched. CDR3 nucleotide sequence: TGTGCCAGCACCTCCGGGACAGGCCGCTACGAGCAGTACTTC. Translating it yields CASTSGTGRYEQYF.

CDR3 DNA: TGTGCCAGCAGCTTAAAATTCGGGACAGAGAACACTGAAGCTTTCTTT. Residues: CASSLKFGTENTEAFF. The rearrangement joins TRBV11-2 to TRBJ1-1; the match to TRBD1 covers 7 bases. CDR3 size: 16 residues. Unmatched junction bases numbered 7, after V lost 2 bases and J lost 1 base. Per the germline V gene, CDR1 is SGHAT and CDR2 is FQNNGV.

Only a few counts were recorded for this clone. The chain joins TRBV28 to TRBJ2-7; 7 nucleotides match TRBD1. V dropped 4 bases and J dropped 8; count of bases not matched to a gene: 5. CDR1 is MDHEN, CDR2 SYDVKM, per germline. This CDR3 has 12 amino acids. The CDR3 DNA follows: TGTGCCAGCAGTTCGGACAGGCGTAAGCAGTACTTC. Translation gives CASSSDRRKQYF.

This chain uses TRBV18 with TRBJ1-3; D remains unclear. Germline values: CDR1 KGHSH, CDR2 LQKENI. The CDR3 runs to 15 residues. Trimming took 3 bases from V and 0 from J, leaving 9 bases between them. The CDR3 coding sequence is TGTGCCAGCTCACCTCTTGAGGTCTCTGGAAACACCATATATTTT. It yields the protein CASSPLEVSGNTIYF.

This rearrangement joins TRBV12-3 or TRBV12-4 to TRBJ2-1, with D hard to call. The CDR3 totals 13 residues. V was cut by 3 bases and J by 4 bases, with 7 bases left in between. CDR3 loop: CASSFNRYNEQFF. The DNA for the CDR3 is TGTGCCAGCAGTTTCAACAGATACAATGAGCAGTTCTTC.

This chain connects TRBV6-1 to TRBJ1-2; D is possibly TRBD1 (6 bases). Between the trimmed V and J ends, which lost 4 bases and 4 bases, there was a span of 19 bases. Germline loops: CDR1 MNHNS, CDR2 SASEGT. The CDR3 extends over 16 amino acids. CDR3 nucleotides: TGTGCCAGCAGTGCGCCCAGGACAGCGGGGATCTATGGCTACACCTTC. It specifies CASSAPRTAGIYGYTF.

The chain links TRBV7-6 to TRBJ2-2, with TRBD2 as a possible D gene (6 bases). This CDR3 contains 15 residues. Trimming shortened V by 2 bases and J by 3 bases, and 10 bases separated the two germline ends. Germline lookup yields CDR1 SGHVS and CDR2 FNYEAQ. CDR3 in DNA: TGTGCCAGCAGCTTAATTGGCGGGGACACCGGGGAGCTGTTTTTT. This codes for CASSLIGGDTGELFF.

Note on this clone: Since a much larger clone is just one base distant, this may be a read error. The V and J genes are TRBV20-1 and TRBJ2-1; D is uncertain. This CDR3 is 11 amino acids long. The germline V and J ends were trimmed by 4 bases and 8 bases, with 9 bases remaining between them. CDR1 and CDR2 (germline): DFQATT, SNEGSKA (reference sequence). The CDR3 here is CSAKDDHEQFF. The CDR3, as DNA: TGCAGTGCTAAAGATGACCATGAGCAGTTCTTC.

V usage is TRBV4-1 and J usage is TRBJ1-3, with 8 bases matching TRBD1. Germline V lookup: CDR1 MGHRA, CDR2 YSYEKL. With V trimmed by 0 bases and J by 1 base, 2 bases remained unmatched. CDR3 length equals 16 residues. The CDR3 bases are TGCGCCAGCAGCCAAGAAGGGACAGGTTCTGGAAACACCATATATTTT. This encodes CASSQEGTGSGNTIYF.

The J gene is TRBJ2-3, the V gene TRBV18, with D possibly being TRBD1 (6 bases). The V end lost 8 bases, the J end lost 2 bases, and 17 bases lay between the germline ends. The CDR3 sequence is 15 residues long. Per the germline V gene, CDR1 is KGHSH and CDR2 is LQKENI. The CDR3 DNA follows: TGTGCCAGCGCAGGGGTTGGGACCTTCACAGATACGCAGTATTTT. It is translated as CASAGVGTFTDTQYF.

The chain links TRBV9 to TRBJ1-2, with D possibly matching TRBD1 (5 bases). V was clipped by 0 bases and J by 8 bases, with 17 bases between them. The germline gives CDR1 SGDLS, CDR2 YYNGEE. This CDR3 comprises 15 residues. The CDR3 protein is CASSVVSGGDEGYTF. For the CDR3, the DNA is TGTGCCAGCAGCGTAGTGTCAGGAGGGGATGAAGGCTACACCTTC. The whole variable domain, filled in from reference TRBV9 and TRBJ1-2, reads DSGVTQTPKHLITATGQRVTLRCSPRSGDLSVYWYQQSLDQGLQFLIQYYNGEERAKGNILERFSAQQFPDLHSELNLSSLELGDSALYFCASSVVSGGDEGYTFGSGTRLTVV.

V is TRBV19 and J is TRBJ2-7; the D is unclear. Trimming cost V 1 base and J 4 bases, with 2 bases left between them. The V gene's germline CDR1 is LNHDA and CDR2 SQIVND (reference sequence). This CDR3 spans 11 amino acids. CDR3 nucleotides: TGTGCCAGTAGTATAGGTTACGAGCAGTACTTC. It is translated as CASSIGYEQYF.